The clone carrying this T cell receptor beta chain was detected once. The data are from a study of CD8 T cells in Susac syndrome. Study summary: When their blood was taken, patients with Susac syndrome were therapy-naive, taking corticosteroids, or taking intravenous immunoglobulin alone.

The authors reverse transcribed about 0.5 to 1 ug RNA with random hexamers. TCR beta CDR3 was amplified by immunoSEQ multiplex PCR. This amplification extended across 54 Vbeta and 13 Jbeta segments. TCRdb re-derived calls from the immunoSEQ multiplex PCR reads in MiXCR, one entry per CDR3 protein. The sample includes roughly 250,000 distinct CDR3 sequences, 90% to 97% of them seen just once. The CDR3 consists of 13 residues. Germline CDR1 reads GTSNPN; CDR2 reads SVGIG (reference sequence). Trimming took 4 bases from V and 3 from J, leaving 11 bases between them. TEMRA cells were FACS-enriched, with CD8+ and CD4+ T cells isolated negatively.

The rearrangement joins TRBV30 to TRBJ2-3, with TRBD1 as a possible D gene (5 bases). Sequencing was carried out using CD4+ T cells from PBMCs. The TCR was taken from a human donor with Susac syndrome. CDR3 DNA: TGTGCCTGGACAGTCACAGGTACAGATACGCAGTATTTT. Its translation is CAWTVTGTDTQYF.